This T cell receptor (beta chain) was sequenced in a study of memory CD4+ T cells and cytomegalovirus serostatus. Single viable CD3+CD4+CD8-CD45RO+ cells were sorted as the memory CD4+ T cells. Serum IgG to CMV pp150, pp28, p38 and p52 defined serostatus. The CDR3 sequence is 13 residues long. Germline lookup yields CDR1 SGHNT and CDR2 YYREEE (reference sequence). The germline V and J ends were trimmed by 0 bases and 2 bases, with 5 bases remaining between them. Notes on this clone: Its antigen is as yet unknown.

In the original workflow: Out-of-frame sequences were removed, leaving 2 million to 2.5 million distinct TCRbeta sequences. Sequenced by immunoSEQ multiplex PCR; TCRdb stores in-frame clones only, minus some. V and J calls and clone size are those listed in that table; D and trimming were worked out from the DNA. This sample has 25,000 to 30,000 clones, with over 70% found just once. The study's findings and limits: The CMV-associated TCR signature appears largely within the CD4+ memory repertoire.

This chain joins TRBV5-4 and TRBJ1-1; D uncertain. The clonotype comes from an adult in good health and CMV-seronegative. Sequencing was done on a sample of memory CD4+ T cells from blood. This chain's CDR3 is CASSLDSNTEAFF. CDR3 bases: TGTGCCAGCAGCTTGGACAGCAACACTGAAGCTTTCTTT.